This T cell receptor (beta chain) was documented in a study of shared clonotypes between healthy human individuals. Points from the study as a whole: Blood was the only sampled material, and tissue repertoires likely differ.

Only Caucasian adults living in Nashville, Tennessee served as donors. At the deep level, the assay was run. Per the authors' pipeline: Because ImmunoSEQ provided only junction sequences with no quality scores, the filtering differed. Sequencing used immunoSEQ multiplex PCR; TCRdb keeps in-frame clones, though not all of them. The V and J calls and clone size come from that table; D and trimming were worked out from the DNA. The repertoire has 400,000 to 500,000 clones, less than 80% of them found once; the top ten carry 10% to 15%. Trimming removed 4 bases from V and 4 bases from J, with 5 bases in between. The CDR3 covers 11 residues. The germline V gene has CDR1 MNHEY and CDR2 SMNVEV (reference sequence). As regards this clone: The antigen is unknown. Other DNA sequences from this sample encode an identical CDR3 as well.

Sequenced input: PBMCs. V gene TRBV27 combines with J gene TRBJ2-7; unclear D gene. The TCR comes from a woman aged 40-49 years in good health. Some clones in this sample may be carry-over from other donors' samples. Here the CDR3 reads CASSSPYEQYF. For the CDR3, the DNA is TGTGCCAGCAGTTCCCCATACGAGCAGTACTTC.